This T cell receptor beta chain was documented in a study of blood T cell repertoires in COVID-19. In the study overall: The United States, Italy and Spain were the sources of the acute and convalescent COVID-19 samples. The cDNA or gDNA used as material had been derived from T cells, B-cell-depleted T cells, or PBMCs.

Original data processing: Counts of nucleated cells, estimated from reference gene primer amplification, were obtained. Generated by immunoSEQ multiplex PCR, the TCRdb table keeps only in-frame clones and is missing some. That table furnishes V, J and clone size, whereas the DNA furnished D and trimming. The sample contains 120,000 to 150,000 clones, roughly 86% of which appear only once. V dropped 0 bases and J dropped 6; count of bases not matched to a gene: 3. From germline, CDR1 is SGHRS and CDR2 YFSETQ. This CDR3 has 15 amino acids. The V gene is TRBV5-1, the J gene TRBJ1-5, with 10 bases aligning to TRBD1. The receptor was isolated from a woman aged 45-60 years with acute or convalescent COVID-19. Specimen: peripheral blood. The CDR3 loop reads CASSLGQGATQPQHF. CDR3 bases: TGCGCCAGCAGCTTGGGACAGGGGGCTACTCAGCCCCAGCATTTT.